Presented here are 24 T cell receptor beta chains from one specimen sequenced in a study of blood T cell repertoires in COVID-19. Here immunoSEQ multiplex PCR was the method, and the copy in TCRdb shows in-frame clones only, minus some. Among around 58,000 clones listed, roughly 88% were seen once. The sequencing input was peripheral blood. Receptors originate from a woman in her sixties or seventies with COVID-19, enrolled during active disease.

CDR3 loop: CASSQSSRTPAAFF. The CDR3 DNA follows: TGTGCCAGCAGCCAATCGTCGAGGACTCCCGCAGCTTTCTTT. The chain combines TRBV7-2 with TRBJ1-1, with D uncertain. V lost 5 bases and J 10 bases, leaving 20 bases between the germline ends. This CDR3 is 14 amino acids long. In germline, CDR1 is SGHTA, CDR2 FQGNSA.

This chain uses TRBV7-2 with TRBJ1-6; 12 bases agree with TRBD1. Unmatched junction bases numbered 5, after V lost 5 bases and J lost 9 bases. Germline V gene lookup returns CDR1 SGHTA and CDR2 FQGNSA. The CDR3 loop spans 15 amino acids. The CDR3 bases are TGTGCCAGCAGCCTCGGGACAGGGGGCGCTTCACCCCTCCACTTT. Its translation is CASSLGTGGASPLHF.

The chain carries TRBV5-8 and TRBJ2-3; 11 bases agree with TRBD1. Germline lookup yields CDR1 SGHTS and CDR2 YDEGEE. CDR3 length equals 16 residues. The J segment lost 4 bases and the V segment lost 0 bases, leaving 4 bases of the junction unmatched. Written as DNA, the CDR3 is TGTGCCAGCAGCTTGGCCCTGGGACAGGGGGCAGATACGCAGTATTTT. Protein product: CASSLALGQGADTQYF.

The chain has TRBV6-1 and TRBJ1-2; tentative D call: TRBD1 (5 bases). Germline V gene lookup returns CDR1 MNHNS and CDR2 SASEGT. The CDR3 totals 13 residues. V was pared by 1 base and J by 7 bases, with 10 bases between. CDR3 region: CASSEEGYAGYTF. The CDR3 DNA reads TGTGCCAGCAGTGAAGAGGGGTATGCTGGCTACACCTTC.

This clone was counted only a few times. V is TRBV19 and J is TRBJ1-1; D is unresolved. CDR3 length equals 16 residues. Germline V gene data show CDR1 as LNHDA and CDR2 as SQIVND (reference sequence). Trimming took 7 bases from V and 1 from J, leaving 19 bases between them. DNA of the CDR3: TGTGCCAGTACCCCCCCGGCCGCCACGGGGAACACTGAAGCTTTCTTT. Translation gives CASTPPAATGNTEAFF.

J is TRBJ2-1 and V is TRBV6-6, with 8 bases fitting TRBD2. Germline assignment: CDR1 MNHNY and CDR2 SVGAGI (reference sequence). The CDR3 covers 16 residues. The ends lost 4 bases at V and 1 base at J; junction bases unmatched: 6. The CDR3 region is CASSSPGLVSYNEQFF. CDR3 coding DNA: TGTGCCAGCAGTTCTCCGGGACTAGTTTCCTACAATGAGCAGTTCTTC.

This rearrangement joins TRBV18 to TRBJ2-1; weak D call: TRBD2 (5 bases). CDR1 is KGHSH, CDR2 LQKENI, per germline. V was trimmed by 6 bases and J by 1 base, leaving 10 bases between them. This CDR3 comprises 14 residues. Here the CDR3 DNA reads TGTGCCAGCTCTCTGACGGGGTCCTACAATGAGCAGTTCTTC. It encodes CASSLTGSYNEQFF.

J is TRBJ1-2 and V is TRBV9; TRBD1 agrees at 7 bases. V lost 0 bases to trimming and J lost 1 base; unmatched junction nucleotides: 3. This CDR3 is 15 amino acids long. The germline CDR1 and CDR2 sequences are SGDLS and YYNGEE. As DNA, the CDR3 is TGTGCCAGCAGCGTAGTAGGGGACAGTAACTATGGCTACACCTTC. Its translation: CASSVVGDSNYGYTF.

The V gene is TRBV5-1, the J gene TRBJ1-4; D is uncertain. The CDR3 contains 14 residues. Germline V gene sequence: CDR1 SGHRS, CDR2 YFSETQ. V lost 2 bases and J lost 1, with 6 bases in between. Here the CDR3 reads CASSFGGTNEKLFF. CDR3 sequence (DNA): TGCGCCAGCAGCTTCGGTGGAACTAATGAAAAACTGTTTTTT.

The chain joins TRBV7-9 to TRBJ2-1; 12 positions agree with TRBD2. V gave up 5 bases and J gave up 5 bases; unmatched junction bases: 1. CDR1 SEHNR and CDR2 FQNEAQ come from the germline V gene (reference sequence). The CDR3 spans 14 residues. The CDR3 nucleotides are TGTGCCAGCAGCAGACTAGCGGGGGACAATGAGCAGTTCTTC. Protein: CASSRLAGDNEQFF.

The rearrangement joins TRBV6-2 or TRBV6-3 to TRBJ2-7; TRBD2 matches at 14 bases. The CDR3 consists of 18 residues. The trim removed 4 bases at V and 3 bases at J, leaving 11 bases unmatched. Germline assignment: CDR1 MNHEY and CDR2 SVGEGT. CDR3 sequence reads: CASSSGTSGGTLRYEQYF. CDR3 sequence (DNA): TGTGCCAGCAGTTCCGGGACTAGCGGGGGCACTCTTCGCTACGAGCAGTACTTC.

The chain joins TRBV7-9 to TRBJ1-4; TRBD1 matches 8 bases. V was pared by 5 bases and J by 2 bases, with 4 bases of the junction left unmatched. This CDR3 is 15 amino acids long. The V gene's germline CDR1 is SEHNR and CDR2 FQNEAQ (reference sequence). DNA of the CDR3: TGTGCCAGCAGCCCCCGGACAGGGACTAATGAAAAACTGTTTTTT. Protein: CASSPRTGTNEKLFF.

This chain links TRBV1 with TRBJ2-7; the table's D call, TRBD2, has no DNA check behind it. TRBV1 is flagged as a pseudogene. CDR3 size: 12 residues. The CDR3 spells CTSSQERLEQYF. CDR3 DNA: TGCACCAGCAGCCAAGAGCGGTTGGAGCAGTACTTC.

This clone was counted between two and nine times. The chain joins TRBV13 to TRBJ1-2; D unresolved. The germline V gene has CDR1 PRHDT and CDR2 FYEKMQ (reference sequence). The CDR3 contains 12 residues. V lost 5 bases, J lost 4 bases, and 8 bases lay in between. The CDR3 reads CASSNRGYGYTF. The CDR3 region has the DNA TGTGCCAGCAGCAACCGGGGCTATGGCTACACCTTC.

V and J are TRBV7-6 and TRBJ2-3, with 8 nucleotides matching TRBD2. CDR1 SGHVS and CDR2 FNYEAQ come from the germline V gene. J lost 2 bases, V lost 2 bases, and 21 bases had no gene match. This CDR3 has 21 amino acids. CDR3 DNA: TGTGCCAGCAGCTTAAGCCCGCAGGCGGGGGGCCTCAGTAGATACACAGATACGCAGTATTTT. It codes for CASSLSPQAGGLSRYTDTQYF.

The chain joins TRBV29-1 to TRBJ1-1; D not resolved. The CDR3 loop spans 14 amino acids. The germline CDR1 and CDR2 sequences are SQVTM and ANQGSEA. Trimming cost V 0 bases and J 0 bases, with 8 bases left between them. The CDR3 protein is CSVEDQSLNTEAFF. In nucleotides, the CDR3 is TGCAGCGTTGAAGATCAGTCACTGAACACTGAAGCTTTCTTT.

The V call is TRBV6-2 or TRBV6-3, the J call TRBJ2-7; TRBD1 might be the D (5 bases). The CDR3 spans 15 residues. The germline V and J ends were trimmed by 6 bases and 0 bases, with 15 bases remaining between them. Germline-derived CDR1 and CDR2 are MNHEY and SVGEGT. The CDR3 DNA reads as TGTGCCAGCAGCTTATTCCCGACAGTCTCCTACGAGCAGTACTTC. It encodes CASSLFPTVSYEQYF.

CDR3 residues: CASSQSTGGIGETQYF. CDR3 sequence (DNA): TGCGCCAGCAGCCAGTCGACAGGGGGAATAGGAGAGACCCAGTACTTC. V usage is TRBV4-3 and J usage is TRBJ2-5; 9 positions match TRBD1. Germline CDR1 is LGHNA and CDR2 is YSLEER. The V gene end was trimmed by 3 bases and the J gene end by 4 bases; junction bases not matched to a gene: 9. This CDR3 spans 16 amino acids.

The rearrangement joins TRBV19 to TRBJ1-5, with TRBD1 matching 10 bases. CDR1 is LNHDA and CDR2 is SQIVND in the germline V gene (reference sequence). The J segment lost 1 base and the V segment lost 7 bases, leaving 7 bases of the junction unmatched. The CDR3 spans 16 residues. The CDR3 here is CASTDPGQGSNQPQHF. Written as DNA, the CDR3 is TGTGCCAGTACCGACCCGGGACAGGGGAGCAATCAGCCCCAGCATTTT.

This clone turned up a few times. The V gene is TRBV19, the J gene TRBJ2-2, with D uncertain. V lost 2 bases to trimming and J lost 1 base, with 5 bases between them. The V gene's germline CDR1 is LNHDA and CDR2 SQIVND (reference sequence). This CDR3 spans 14 amino acids. The CDR3 sequence: CASSILGNTGELFF. CDR3 nucleotide sequence: TGTGCCAGTAGTATACTAGGGAACACCGGGGAGCTGTTTTTT.

This clone was observed a handful of times. This chain joins TRBV19 and TRBJ2-2; 7 nucleotides agree with TRBD1. The J segment lost 6 bases and the V segment lost 4 bases, leaving 2 bases of the junction unmatched. Germline-derived CDR1 and CDR2 are LNHDA and SQIVND (reference sequence). There are 13 residues in the CDR3. CDR3 DNA: TGTGCCAGTAGTAGAGGGGGCTCCGGGGAGCTGTTTTTT. It codes for CASSRGGSGELFF. The whole variable domain, remainder taken from reference TRBV19 and TRBJ2-2, is DGGITQSPKYLFRKEGQNVTLSCEQNLNHDAMYWYRQDPGQGLRLIYYSQIVNDFQKGDIAEGYSVSREKKESFPLTVTSAQKNPTAFYLCASSRGGSGELFFGEGSRLTVL.

The chain uses TRBV3-1 (or the pseudogene TRBV3-2) and TRBJ2-7, with 10 bases identical to TRBD1. Per the germline V gene, CDR1 is LGHDT and CDR2 is YNNKEL (reference sequence). CDR3 size: 16 residues. The junction had 6 bases not matched to a gene; V was cut back by 1 base and J by 3 bases. CDR3 residues: CASSQALGQGDYEQYF. CDR3 in DNA: TGTGCCAGCAGCCAAGCCCTCGGACAGGGGGACTACGAGCAGTACTTC.

CDR3 sequence: CATSGGGGNQVGETQYF. The CDR3 DNA reads TGTGCCACCAGTGGGGGGGGCGGGAATCAGGTCGGAGAGACCCAGTACTTC. The chain combines TRBV24-1 with TRBJ2-5; D may be TRBD2 (7 bases). The CDR3 runs to 17 residues. Germline CDR1 is KGHDR and CDR2 is SFDVKD. V dropped 5 bases and J dropped 4 bases, with 22 bases sitting between them.

V and J are TRBV18 and TRBJ2-1; 9 bases fit TRBD2. The CDR3 extends over 15 amino acids. Germline V gives CDR1 KGHSH, CDR2 LQKENI. Trimming at V came to 3 bases and at J to 3 bases, leaving 3 bases not matched to a gene. CDR3 residues: CASSPGGGVYNEQFF. The DNA for the CDR3 is TGTGCCAGCTCACCCGGCGGGGGGGTCTACAATGAGCAGTTCTTC. The full variable domain, with the rest looked up from reference TRBV18 and TRBJ2-1, is NAGVMQNPRHLVRRRGQEARLRCSPMKGHSHVYWYRQLPEEGLKFMVYLQKENIIDESGMPKERFSAEFPKEGPSILRIQQVVRGDSAAYFCASSPGGGVYNEQFFGPGTRLTVL.